One and the same sample provided the 7 T cell receptor beta chains below, sequenced in a study of T cell responses to AZD1222 COVID-19 vaccine. TCRdb's copy holds only in-frame clones and misses some; the assay was immunoSEQ multiplex PCR. The sample has 75,000 to 95,000 clones, about 85% seen once. Sequencing was performed on peripheral blood, taken on day 0 of AZD1222 vaccination. These receptors were collected from an adult in good health.

This clone has only a few counts. V is TRBV5-1 and J is TRBJ2-1; D might be TRBD2 (6 bases). Trimming stripped 5 bases from V and 1 base from J, with 13 bases between. CDR3 size: 15 residues. Per the germline V gene, CDR1 is SGHRS and CDR2 is YFSETQ. In nucleotides, the CDR3 is TGCGCCAGCAGTTGGGACTTCTCTTCCTACAATGAGCAGTTCTTC. This codes for CASSWDFSSYNEQFF. Complete variable domain (other parts from reference TRBV5-1 and TRBJ2-1): KAGVTQTPRYLIKTRGQQVTLSCSPISGHRSVSWYQQTPGQGLQFLFEYFSETQRNKGNFPGRFSGRQFSNSRSEMNVSTLELGDSALYLCASSWDFSSYNEQFFGPGTRLTVL.

V gene TRBV20-1 combines with J gene TRBJ1-6, with D possibly TRBD1 on 5 matching bases. Germline V CDR1 and CDR2: DFQATT, SNEGSKA (reference sequence). V was trimmed by 3 bases and J by 0 bases, leaving 12 bases between them. This CDR3 contains 16 residues. As DNA, the CDR3 is TGCAGTGCTAGTTCAGGGTGGAGCTCCTATAATTCACCCCTCCACTTT. It yields the protein CSASSGWSSYNSPLHF.

This clone was recorded only once. The V gene is TRBV6-5, the J gene TRBJ2-7; a possible D gene is TRBD1 (5 bases). The germline gives CDR1 MNHEY, CDR2 SVGAGI. V dropped 6 bases and J dropped 2 bases, with 11 bases sitting between them. CDR3 size: 13 residues. For the CDR3, the DNA is TGTGCCAGCAGCCGACAGCAGGCCTACGAGCAGTACTTC. Amino acids: CASSRQQAYEQYF.

The chain uses TRBV28 and TRBJ1-1, with 7 positions matching TRBD1. Germline V gives CDR1 MDHEN, CDR2 SYDVKM. With V trimmed by 10 bases and J by 4 bases, 6 bases remained unmatched. CDR3 size: 12 residues. This CDR3 is CAIHRGLTEAFF. CDR3 bases: TGTGCCATCCACAGGGGACTCACTGAAGCTTTCTTT. Full variable domain (missing parts from reference TRBV28 and TRBJ1-1): DVKVTQSSRYLVKRTGEKVFLECVQDMDHENMFWYRQDPGLGLRLIYFSYDVKMKEKGDIPEGYSVSREKKERFSLILESASTNQTSMYLCAIHRGLTEAFFGQGTRLTVV.

The CDR3 sequence: CASSVNPSGGKNEQFF. CDR3 sequence (DNA): TGTGCCAGCAGCGTAAATCCTAGCGGGGGGAAGAATGAGCAGTTCTTC. The chain has TRBV9 and TRBJ2-1; TRBD2 aligns across 11 bases. The CDR3 contains 16 residues. Germline V CDR1 and CDR2: SGDLS, YYNGEE. Unmatched junction bases numbered 7, after V lost 1 base and J lost 7 bases.

The rearrangement joins TRBV7-2 to TRBJ1-2, with TRBD1 as a possible D gene (6 bases). The CDR3 extends over 14 amino acids. Germline CDR1 is SGHTA and CDR2 is FQGNSA. Trimming left V 4 bases short and J 4 bases short, with 13 bases between. The CDR3 is CASSSQGGSYGYTF. For the CDR3, the DNA is TGTGCCAGCAGCTCACAGGGAGGATCCTATGGCTACACCTTC.

CDR3 region: CASEVWPYNEKLFF. Written as DNA, the CDR3 is TGTGCCAGTGAGGTCTGGCCCTATAATGAAAAACTGTTTTTT. The V and J genes are TRBV19 and TRBJ1-4; D is unresolved. The CDR3 runs to 14 residues. Germline CDR1 is LNHDA and CDR2 is SQIVND (reference sequence). Trimming shortened V by 8 bases and J by 4 bases, and 14 bases separated the two germline ends.